Listed here are 31 T cell receptor beta chains from one sample, sequenced in a study of T-cell memory formation after mild COVID-19. In TCRdb, the 5' RACE reads were re-called with MiXCR into one record per CDR3 protein. The sample records around 450,000 distinct CDR3 sequences, approximately 25% being singletons. What was sequenced was PBMCs or a T cell subset sorted from them (not recorded which). All receptors derive from an adult woman who had mild COVID-19 (a few samples of this study predate the infection). Cell type and time point are not known.

There are a few counts of this clonotype. The V and J genes are TRBV5-5 and TRBJ1-5, with D tentatively TRBD1 (5 bases). The CDR3 contains 14 residues. Germline V gene lookup returns CDR1 SGHKS and CDR2 YYEKEE (reference sequence). Trimming left V 2 bases short and J 1 base short, with 7 bases between. This CDR3 is CASSFRDSNQPQHF. The CDR3 DNA reads TGTGCCAGCAGCTTCAGGGACAGCAATCAGCCCCAGCATTTT.

The sample holds a few counts of this clonotype. The V call is TRBV5-6, the J call TRBJ2-4, with D possibly matching TRBD1 (5 bases). CDR1 and CDR2 (germline): SGHDT, YYEEEE. CDR3 size: 13 residues. The V gene lost 1 base and the J gene lost 6 bases, with 8 bases spanning the gap. The CDR3 DNA follows: TGTGCCAGCAGCTTGCCAGGGTCAAACATTCAGTACTTC. Translation gives CASSLPGSNIQYF.

J is TRBJ2-1 and V is TRBV7-9; D may be TRBD2 (5 bases). CDR3 size: 14 residues. V was shortened by 5 bases and J by 0 bases, with 8 bases between the two germline ends. The germline CDR1 and CDR2 sequences are SEHNR and FQNEAQ (reference sequence). CDR3 DNA: TGTGCCAGCAGCGATACTAGCTCCTACAATGAGCAGTTCTTC. Protein product: CASSDTSSYNEQFF.

This chain connects TRBV4-2 to TRBJ2-1; TRBD2 matches at 9 bases. V lost 0 bases and J lost 6; bases outside the gene matches: 9. Germline V lookup: CDR1 LGHNA, CDR2 YNFKEQ. The CDR3 runs to 17 residues. The DNA for the CDR3 is TGTGCCAGCAGCCAAGATAATCGAGGACTAGCGACCAATGAGCAGTTCTTC. This encodes CASSQDNRGLATNEQFF.

The rearrangement links TRBV5-1 to TRBJ1-1, with 10 bases matching TRBD1. The CDR3 runs 15 residues. V lost 4 bases and J lost 0; bases outside the gene matches: 3. Germline V gives CDR1 SGHRS, CDR2 YFSETQ. CDR3 DNA: TGCGCCAGCAGCCCGGACAGGGGGTTGAACACTGAAGCTTTCTTT. This sequence encodes CASSPDRGLNTEAFF.

The genes are TRBV20-1 and TRBJ2-1; a possible D gene is TRBD2 (6 bases). Trimming left V 3 bases short and J 8 bases short, with 17 bases between. CDR3 length equals 14 residues. Germline loops: CDR1 DFQATT, CDR2 SNEGSKA (reference sequence). DNA for the CDR3: TGCAGTGCTAGTCAGGCTAGCGATAGGTATGAGCAGTTCTTC. Protein: CSASQASDRYEQFF.

This chain uses TRBV29-1 with TRBJ2-1; D is ambiguous. Germline V gene sequence: CDR1 SQVTM, CDR2 ANQGSEA. The CDR3 runs 12 residues. The V gene lost 5 bases and the J gene lost 4 bases, with 9 bases spanning the gap. The CDR3 reads CSVRAVYNEQFF. The CDR3 nucleotides are TGCAGCGTTAGGGCCGTATACAATGAGCAGTTCTTC.

The chain is built from TRBV11-2 and TRBJ1-1; maybe TRBD1 (6 bases). Germline CDR1 is SGHAT and CDR2 is FQNNGV. This CDR3 spans 20 amino acids. V lost 1 base to trimming and J lost 2 bases, with 26 bases between them. Written as DNA, the CDR3 is TGTGCCAGCAGCTTAGTCCCCCGCTCTCCGGGGCAGGGGATTAACACTGAAGCTTTCTTT. It yields the protein CASSLVPRSPGQGINTEAFF.

The chain uses TRBV7-2 and TRBJ2-1; D might be TRBD1 (5 bases). Germline V gene lookup returns CDR1 SGHTA and CDR2 FQGNSA. V shed 0 bases and J shed 2 bases, with 11 bases lying between them. The CDR3 loop spans 16 amino acids. The CDR3 region is CASSLAWAGTYNEQFF. The CDR3 DNA sequence: TGTGCCAGCAGCTTAGCGTGGGCAGGGACCTACAATGAGCAGTTCTTC. Together with reference TRBV7-2 and TRBJ2-1, the CDR3 gives the full variable domain: GAGVSQSPSNKVTEKGKDVELRCDPISGHTALYWYRQSLGQGLEFLIYFQGNSAPDKSGLPSDRFSAERTGGSVSTLTIQRTQQEDSAVYLCASSLAWAGTYNEQFFGPGTRLTVL.

The chain has TRBV20-1 and TRBJ2-7, with D possibly TRBD1 on 5 matching bases. This CDR3 has 15 amino acids. Trimming took 0 bases from V and 0 from J, leaving 12 bases between them. CDR1 and CDR2 (germline): DFQATT, SNEGSKA (reference sequence). CDR3 coding DNA: TGCAGTGCTAGAGATGGGGCTAGAACCTCCTACGAGCAGTACTTC. Amino acids: CSARDGARTSYEQYF.

CDR3 sequence: CASSLGLSSYEQYF. The CDR3 DNA is TGTGCCAGCAGCTTGGGACTGAGCTCCTACGAGCAGTACTTC. The chain combines TRBV7-8 with TRBJ2-7, with a weak D call TRBD2 (6 bases). Trimming cost V 3 bases and J 0 bases, with 9 bases left between them. Germline CDR1 reads SGHVS; CDR2 reads FQNEAQ. CDR3 length: 14 residues. Full variable domain (missing parts from reference TRBV7-8 and TRBJ2-7): GAGVSQSPRYKVAKRGQDVALRCDPISGHVSLFWYQQALGQGPEFLTYFQNEAQLDKSGLPSDRFFAERPEGSVSTLKIQRTQQEDSAVYLCASSLGLSSYEQYFGPGTRLTVT.

This clonotype has only a few counts. The chain combines TRBV18 with TRBJ2-5; no reliable D call. Trimming took off 3 bases at V and 3 bases at J, with 8 bases between the two ends. In germline, CDR1 is KGHSH, CDR2 LQKENI. This CDR3 is built from 13 residues. The CDR3 spells CASSPGFKETQYF. CDR3 DNA: TGTGCCAGCTCACCGGGGTTCAAAGAGACCCAGTACTTC.

At least ten counts were recorded for this clonotype. The V gene is TRBV4-3, the J gene TRBJ1-5; D perhaps matches TRBD1 (5 bases). Per germline, CDR1 LGHNA and CDR2 YSLEER. V lost 0 bases to trimming and J lost 3 bases, with 9 bases between them. CDR3 length: 15 residues. The CDR3 region has the DNA TGCGCCAGCAGCCAAGATTGGGGGGACAATCAGCCCCAGCATTTT. Protein sequence: CASSQDWGDNQPQHF.

The V and J genes are TRBV6-5 and TRBJ1-1; TRBD1 matches 10 bases. This CDR3 comprises 13 residues. The germline gives CDR1 MNHEY, CDR2 SVGAGI. V was pared by 7 bases and J by 11 bases, with 10 bases of the junction left unmatched. Here the CDR3 reads CASISGTGVTAFF. The CDR3 DNA reads TGTGCCAGCATATCCGGGACAGGGGTGACGGCTTTCTTT.

V usage is TRBV12-5 and J usage is TRBJ2-1, with 9 bases fitting TRBD1. The CDR3 is 14 amino acids. From germline, CDR1 is LGHNT and CDR2 FRNRAP. The ends lost 3 bases at V and 5 bases at J; junction bases unmatched: 2. CDR3 in amino acids: CASGLGQGHNEQFF. DNA for the CDR3: TGTGCTAGTGGTTTAGGACAGGGGCACAATGAGCAGTTCTTC.

The V gene is TRBV11-2, the J gene TRBJ2-7, with 10 bases matching TRBD1. Trimming removed 5 bases from V and 3 bases from J; junction bases left unmatched: 7. Germline lookup yields CDR1 SGHAT and CDR2 FQNNGV. The CDR3 length is 15 residues. CDR3 sequence: CASSPGTGAVYEQYF. In nucleotides, the CDR3 is TGTGCCAGCAGCCCAGGGACAGGGGCTGTCTACGAGCAGTACTTC.

This clonotype showed up just a few times. V and J are TRBV7-9 and TRBJ2-6; D gene unclear. The germline gives CDR1 SEHNR, CDR2 FQNEAQ (reference sequence). The CDR3 runs to 14 residues. Trimming cost V 5 bases and J 2 bases, with 7 bases left between them. DNA for the CDR3: TGTGCCAGCAGCCGACTCACTGGGGCCAACGTCCTGACTTTC. Translated, it gives CASSRLTGANVLTF.

The V call is TRBV20-1, the J call TRBJ2-2; D is perhaps TRBD1 or TRBD2 (5 bases each). CDR1 is DFQATT, CDR2 SNEGSKA, per germline (reference sequence). Trimming pared 2 bases from V and 5 bases from J, leaving 12 bases between. The CDR3 is made up of 14 amino acids. The CDR3 loop is CSARRTEGTGELFF. The CDR3 nucleotides read TGCAGTGCTAGAAGGACTGAGGGGACCGGGGAGCTGTTTTTT.

The chain carries TRBV7-9 and TRBJ1-6, with TRBD1 identical over 7 bases. Germline V gene data show CDR1 as SEHNR and CDR2 as FQNEAQ (reference sequence). The CDR3 totals 17 residues. The V and J ends lost 5 bases and 5 bases, in that order; junction bases with no gene match: 12. CDR3: CASSHGSGTANNSPLHF. The CDR3 nucleotides are TGTGCCAGCAGCCATGGGTCCGGGACAGCAAATAATTCACCCCTCCACTTT.

V gene TRBV5-1 combines with J gene TRBJ2-1; D is perhaps TRBD2 (7 bases). Trimming cost V 0 bases and J 7 bases, with 14 bases left between them. Germline-derived CDR1 and CDR2 are SGHRS and YFSETQ. This CDR3 spans 15 amino acids. The CDR3 nucleotides are TGCGCCAGCAGCTTGGAGGTCGGGGGGCGTAATGAGCAGTTCTTC. Its translation is CASSLEVGGRNEQFF.

The V call is TRBV12-3 or TRBV12-4, the J call TRBJ1-5; D is unclear. V was trimmed by 1 base and J by 1 base, leaving 8 bases between them. CDR3 length equals 15 residues. CDR3 coding DNA: TGTGCCAGCAGTTTAGAGGGAGGGAGCAATCAGCCCCAGCATTTT. Residues: CASSLEGGSNQPQHF.

The rearrangement links TRBV29-1 to TRBJ1-1, with D unclear. This CDR3 comprises 13 residues. In germline, CDR1 is SQVTM, CDR2 ANQGSEA. Trimming took 3 bases from V and 0 from J, leaving 8 bases between them. CDR3 residues: CSVEKRMNTEAFF. CDR3 coding DNA: TGCAGCGTTGAGAAAAGAATGAACACTGAAGCTTTCTTT.

This chain connects TRBV12-3 or TRBV12-4 to TRBJ1-2, with TRBD1 matching over 7 bases. This CDR3 is 15 amino acids long. With 2 bases clipped from V and 2 bases from J, the junction kept 5 bases outside the gene matches. The CDR3 DNA follows: TGTGCCAGCAGTTTATTAAGGGGGCGAAACTATGGCTACACCTTC. This codes for CASSLLRGRNYGYTF.

The V gene is TRBV5-5, the J gene TRBJ2-7, with 7 nucleotides matching TRBD2. This CDR3 is 14 amino acids long. CDR1 is SGHKS and CDR2 is YYEKEE in the germline V gene (reference sequence). V was pared by 5 bases and J by 2 bases, with 7 bases of the junction left unmatched. The CDR3 DNA reads as TGTGCCAGCAGTTTTGGGGGGGGAACCTACGAGCAGTACTTC. Its translation is CASSFGGGTYEQYF.

This clonotype has only a few counts. The V gene is TRBV9, the J gene TRBJ2-1, with 7 bases aligning to TRBD1. This CDR3 has 17 amino acids. CDR1 is SGDLS and CDR2 is YYNGEE in the germline V gene. The J segment lost 8 bases and the V segment lost 3 bases, leaving 17 bases of the junction unmatched. The CDR3 spells CASSAEYSAQGGDEQFF. CDR3 coding DNA: TGTGCCAGCAGCGCCGAATATTCGGCCCAAGGGGGCGATGAGCAGTTCTTC.

This clonotype was seen more than once but under ten times. V gene TRBV6-6 combines with J gene TRBJ2-3; D may be TRBD1 or TRBD2 (6 bases each). V shed 0 bases and J shed 2 bases, with 12 bases lying between them. CDR1 is MNHNY and CDR2 is SVGAGI in the germline V gene (reference sequence). The CDR3 loop spans 16 amino acids. This CDR3 reads CASSYSSRGDTDTQYF. The CDR3, as DNA: TGTGCCAGCAGTTACTCGAGTAGGGGGGACACAGATACGCAGTATTTT.

The chain employs TRBV7-2 and TRBJ2-4, with 10 bases lining up with TRBD2. The CDR3 consists of 18 residues. From germline, CDR1 is SGHTA and CDR2 FQGNSA. V shed 5 bases and J 3 bases; nucleotides not matched to a gene: 13. This CDR3 is CASSELEREGPGKNIQYF. The CDR3 coding sequence is TGTGCCAGCAGCGAGTTGGAGCGGGAGGGCCCGGGCAAAAACATTCAGTACTTC. Full variable domain (outside the CDR3, taken from reference TRBV7-2 and TRBJ2-4): GAGVSQSPSNKVTEKGKDVELRCDPISGHTALYWYRQSLGQGLEFLIYFQGNSAPDKSGLPSDRFSAERTGGSVSTLTIQRTQQEDSAVYLCASSELEREGPGKNIQYFGAGTRLSVL.

In this sample, this clonotype turned up a few times. V is TRBV15 and J is TRBJ1-1; D unclear. CDR3 length equals 14 residues. Germline values: CDR1 LNHNV, CDR2 YYDKDF (reference sequence). V gave up 2 bases and J gave up 0 bases, with 7 bases separating them. The CDR3 bases are TGTGCCACCAGCAGAAGCAGTCTGAACACTGAAGCTTTCTTT. This sequence encodes CATSRSSLNTEAFF. Based on the CDR3 plus reference TRBV15 and TRBJ1-1, the full variable domain is DAMVIQNPRYQVTQFGKPVTLSCSQTLNHNVMYWYQQKSSQAPKLLFHYYDKDFNNEADTPDNFQSRRPNTSFCFLDIRSPGLGDTAMYLCATSRSSLNTEAFFGQGTRLTVV.

Here the CDR3 reads CASSQGRTVNEKLFF. The CDR3 DNA is TGCGCCAGCAGCCAAGGGAGGACAGTCAATGAAAAACTGTTTTTT. The genes are TRBV4-3 and TRBJ1-4, with D perhaps matching TRBD1 (6 bases). Trimming took off 1 base at V and 5 bases at J, with 11 bases between the two ends. CDR1 and CDR2 (germline): LGHNA, YSLEER. CDR3 length equals 15 residues.

The chain is built from TRBV5-5 and TRBJ1-1; D is possibly TRBD1 (6 bases). The CDR3 runs 16 residues. V gave up 2 bases and J gave up 5 bases, with 19 bases separating them. Germline-derived CDR1 and CDR2 are SGHKS and YYEKEE (reference sequence). The CDR3 loop reads CASSFSGVRGTTEAFF. DNA for the CDR3: TGTGCCAGCAGCTTCTCGGGCGTCAGGGGTACAACTGAAGCTTTCTTT.

The genes are TRBV6-5 and TRBJ1-6; D remains unclear. Germline CDR1 reads MNHEY; CDR2 reads SVGAGI. CDR3 length: 19 amino acids. Deletions cut 0 bases from V and 5 bases from J, with 20 bases between. CDR3 in amino acids: CASSYSRVGRRQDNSPLHF. The CDR3 DNA sequence: TGTGCCAGCAGTTACTCGAGGGTGGGCCGAAGACAAGATAATTCACCCCTCCACTTT.